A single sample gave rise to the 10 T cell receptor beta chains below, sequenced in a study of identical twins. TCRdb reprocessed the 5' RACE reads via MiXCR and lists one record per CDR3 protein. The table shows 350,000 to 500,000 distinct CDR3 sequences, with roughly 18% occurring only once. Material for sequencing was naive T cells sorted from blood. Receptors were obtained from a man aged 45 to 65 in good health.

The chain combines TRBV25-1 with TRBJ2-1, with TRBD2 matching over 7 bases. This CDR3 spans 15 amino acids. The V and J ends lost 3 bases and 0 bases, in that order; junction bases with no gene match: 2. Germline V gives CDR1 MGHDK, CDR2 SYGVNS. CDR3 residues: CASSEREHSYNEQFF. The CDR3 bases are TGTGCCAGCAGTGAGCGGGAGCACTCCTACAATGAGCAGTTCTTC.

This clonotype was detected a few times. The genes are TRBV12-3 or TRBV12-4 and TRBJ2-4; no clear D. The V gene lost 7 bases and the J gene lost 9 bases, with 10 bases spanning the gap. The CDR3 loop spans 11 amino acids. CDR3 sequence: CASMVVGIQYF. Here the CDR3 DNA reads TGTGCCAGCATGGTCGTGGGCATTCAGTACTTC.

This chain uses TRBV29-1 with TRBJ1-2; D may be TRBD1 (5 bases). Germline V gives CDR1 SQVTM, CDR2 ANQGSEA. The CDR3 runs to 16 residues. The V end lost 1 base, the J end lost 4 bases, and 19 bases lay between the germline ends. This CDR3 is CSVEVGTQERAYGYTF. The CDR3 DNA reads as TGCAGCGTTGAAGTCGGGACTCAAGAACGGGCCTATGGCTACACCTTC.

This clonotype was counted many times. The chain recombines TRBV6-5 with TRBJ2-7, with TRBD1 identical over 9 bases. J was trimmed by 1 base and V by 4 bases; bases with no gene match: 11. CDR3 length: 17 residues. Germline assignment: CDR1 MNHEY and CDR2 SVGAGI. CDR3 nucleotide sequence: TGTGCCAGCAGTTTAACCCCGGGACAGGGTCGATCCTACGAGCAGTACTTC. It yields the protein CASSLTPGQGRSYEQYF.

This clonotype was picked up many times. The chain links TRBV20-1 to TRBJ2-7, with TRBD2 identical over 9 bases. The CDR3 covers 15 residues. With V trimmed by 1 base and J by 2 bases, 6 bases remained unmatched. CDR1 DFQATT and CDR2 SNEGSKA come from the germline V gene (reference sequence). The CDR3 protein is CSARVLGTSPYEQYF. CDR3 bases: TGCAGTGCTAGAGTCCTCGGGACTAGCCCCTACGAGCAGTACTTC.

The CDR3 sequence is CASSVQPITRADTQYF. The CDR3 DNA reads as TGTGCCAGCAGTGTACAACCTATAACTAGGGCAGATACGCAGTATTTT. V gene TRBV6-1 combines with J gene TRBJ2-3, with D possibly matching TRBD2 (5 bases). V dropped 4 bases and J dropped 4 bases, with 18 bases sitting between them. The CDR3 has 16 amino acids. Germline V gene data show CDR1 as MNHNS and CDR2 as SASEGT.

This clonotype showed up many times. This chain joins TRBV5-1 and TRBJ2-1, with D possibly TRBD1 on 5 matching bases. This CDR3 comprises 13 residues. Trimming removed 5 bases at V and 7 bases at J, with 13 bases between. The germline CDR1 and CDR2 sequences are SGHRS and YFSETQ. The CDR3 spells CASRIGRGNEQFF. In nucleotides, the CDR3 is TGCGCCAGCAGAATTGGTAGGGGTAATGAGCAGTTCTTC. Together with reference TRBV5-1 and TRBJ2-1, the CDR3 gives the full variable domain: KAGVTQTPRYLIKTRGQQVTLSCSPISGHRSVSWYQQTPGQGLQFLFEYFSETQRNKGNFPGRFSGRQFSNSRSEMNVSTLELGDSALYLCASRIGRGNEQFFGPGTRLTVL.

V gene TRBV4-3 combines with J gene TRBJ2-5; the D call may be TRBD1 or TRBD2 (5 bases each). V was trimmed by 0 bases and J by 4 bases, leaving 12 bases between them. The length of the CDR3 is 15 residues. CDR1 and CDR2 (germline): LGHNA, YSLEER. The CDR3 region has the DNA TGCGCCAGCAGCCAAGATGTGGCAGGGAGAGAGACCCAGTACTTC. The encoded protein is CASSQDVAGRETQYF.

The CDR3 is CASSLALTGIQPQHF. The CDR3 DNA follows: TGTGCCAGCAGCTTAGCGCTGACAGGCATTCAGCCCCAGCATTTT. J is TRBJ1-5 and V is TRBV7-2, with D possibly TRBD1 on 6 matching bases. The CDR3 spans 15 residues. Germline lookup yields CDR1 SGHTA and CDR2 FQGNSA. The ends were cut back, 0 bases at V and 6 bases at J, with 12 bases in the middle. Combining the CDR3 with reference TRBV7-2 and TRBJ1-5 gives the whole variable domain GAGVSQSPSNKVTEKGKDVELRCDPISGHTALYWYRQSLGQGLEFLIYFQGNSAPDKSGLPSDRFSAERTGGSVSTLTIQRTQQEDSAVYLCASSLALTGIQPQHFGDGTRLSIL.

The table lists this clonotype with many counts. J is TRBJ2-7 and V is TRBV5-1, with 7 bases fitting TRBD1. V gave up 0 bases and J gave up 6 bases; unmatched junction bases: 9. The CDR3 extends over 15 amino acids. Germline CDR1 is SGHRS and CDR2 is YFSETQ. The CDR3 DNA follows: TGCGCCAGCAGCTTGGCCGTAAACAGGGGAAGCGAGCAGTACTTC. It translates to CASSLAVNRGSEQYF.